This T cell receptor beta chain came from a study of blood T cell repertoires in COVID-19. Study at large: Researchers got acute and convalescent COVID-19 samples from the United States, Italy and Spain.

The CDR3 is made up of 16 amino acids. V was clipped by 6 bases and J by 1 base; unmatched bases: 9. Germline V gene data show CDR1 as SGHNT and CDR2 as YENEEA. Profiling relied on immunoSEQ multiplex PCR, and the TCRdb table lists in-frame clones only, not all of them. The sample records 150,000 or so clones, over 70% being singletons. The source is a human donor in a cohort sampled during active COVID-19. Sequenced sample: peripheral blood. The V call is TRBV11-3, the J call TRBJ2-3, with 8 positions matching TRBD2. The CDR3, as DNA: TGTGCCAGCAGGGGACTAGTTGGTTTAGGCACAGATACGCAGTATTTT. Translating gives CASRGLVGLGTDTQYF.